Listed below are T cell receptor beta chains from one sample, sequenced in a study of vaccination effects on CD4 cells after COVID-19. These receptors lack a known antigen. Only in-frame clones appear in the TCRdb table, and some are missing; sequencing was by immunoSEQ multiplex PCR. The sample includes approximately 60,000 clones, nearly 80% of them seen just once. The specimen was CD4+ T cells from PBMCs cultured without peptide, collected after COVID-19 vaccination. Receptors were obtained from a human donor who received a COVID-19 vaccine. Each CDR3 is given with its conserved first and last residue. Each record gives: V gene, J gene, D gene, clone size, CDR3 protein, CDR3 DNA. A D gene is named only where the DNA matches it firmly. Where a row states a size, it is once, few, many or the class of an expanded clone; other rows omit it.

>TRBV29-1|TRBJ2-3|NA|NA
CSAAETDTQYF
TGCAGCGCCGCCGAAACAGATACGCAGTATTTT
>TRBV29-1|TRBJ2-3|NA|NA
CSVERLAWGLDTQYF
TGCAGCGTTGAACGGCTAGCGTGGGGTCTAGATACGCAGTATTTT
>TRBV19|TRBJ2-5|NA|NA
CASMGRRGKATQYF
TGTGCCAGTATGGGGCGACGGGGAAAGGCGACCCAGTACTTC
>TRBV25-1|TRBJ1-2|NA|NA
CASSEYLGNGYTF
TGTGCCAGCAGTGAATATCTGGGGAATGGCTACACCTTC
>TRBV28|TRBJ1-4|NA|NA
CASTPHATNEKLFF
TGTGCCAGCACCCCGCATGCAACTAATGAAAAACTGTTTTTT
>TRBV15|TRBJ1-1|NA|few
CATSSNRVTEAFF
TGTGCCACCAGCAGTAACAGGGTCACTGAAGCTTTCTTT
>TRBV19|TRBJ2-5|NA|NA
CASSIARGETQYF
TGTGCCAGTAGTATAGCCAGGGGAGAGACCCAGTACTTC
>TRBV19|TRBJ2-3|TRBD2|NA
CASSTPPGTSGRTDTQYF
TGTGCCAGTAGTACCCCTCCGGGGACTAGCGGTCGCACAGATACGCAGTATTTT
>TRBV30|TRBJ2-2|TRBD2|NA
CAWSVLAGAAGELFF
TGTGCCTGGAGTGTGTTAGCGGGAGCTGCCGGGGAGCTGTTTTTT
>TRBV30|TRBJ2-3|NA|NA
CAWVAGLTDTQYF
TGTGCCTGGGTTGCGGGACTCACAGATACGCAGTATTTT
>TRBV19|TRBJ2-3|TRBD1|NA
CASRTRDRNTQYF
TGTGCCAGTAGAACCCGGGACAGAAATACGCAGTATTTT
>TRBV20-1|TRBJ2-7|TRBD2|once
CSASPGGGNEQYF
TGCAGTGCTAGTCCGGGAGGAGGAAACGAGCAGTACTTC
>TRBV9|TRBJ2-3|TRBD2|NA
CASSVTSGGDTQYF
TGTGCCAGCAGCGTAACTAGCGGGGGGGATACGCAGTATTTT
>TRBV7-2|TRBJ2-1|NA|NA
CASSSANEQFF
TGTGCCAGCAGCTCCGCCAATGAGCAGTTCTTC
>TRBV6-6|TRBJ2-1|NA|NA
CASSYGGASYNEQFF
TGTGCCAGCAGTTATGGGGGGGCCTCCTACAATGAGCAGTTCTTC
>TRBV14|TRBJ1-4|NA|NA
CASSQDGGATNEKLFF
TGTGCCAGCAGCCAAGATGGGGGGGCAACTAATGAAAAACTGTTTTTT
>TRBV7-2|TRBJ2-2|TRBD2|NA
CASRPGTKRTGELFF
TGTGCCAGCAGACCCGGGACTAAAAGGACCGGGGAGCTGTTTTTT
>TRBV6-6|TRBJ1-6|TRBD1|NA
CASSLGQGAPGNSPLHF
TGTGCCAGCAGTCTAGGGCAGGGGGCGCCGGGCAATTCACCCCTCCACTTT
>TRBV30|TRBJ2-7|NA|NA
CAWSVQTGAYEQYF
TGTGCCTGGAGCGTTCAGACGGGGGCGTACGAGCAGTACTTC
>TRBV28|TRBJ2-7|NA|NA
CASSSFTAGVYEQYF
TGTGCCAGCAGTTCTTTCACCGCCGGAGTCTACGAGCAGTACTTC
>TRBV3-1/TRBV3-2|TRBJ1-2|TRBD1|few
CASRQGVAGYTF
TGTGCCAGCAGACAGGGGGTGGCTGGCTACACCTTC
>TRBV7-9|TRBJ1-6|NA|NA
CASSLAAHNNSPLHF
TGTGCCAGCAGCTTAGCCGCCCATAATAATTCACCCCTCCACTTT
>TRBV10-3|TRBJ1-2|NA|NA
CAITPQANYGYTF
TGTGCCATCACCCCCCAGGCTAACTATGGCTACACCTTC
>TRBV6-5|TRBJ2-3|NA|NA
CASIRGNTDVDTQYF
TGTGCCAGCATCAGGGGAAATACTGATGTGGATACGCAGTATTTT
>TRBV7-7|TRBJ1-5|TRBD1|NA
CASSLNPGGPQHF
TGTGCTAGCAGCCTCAATCCAGGGGGGCCCCAGCATTTT
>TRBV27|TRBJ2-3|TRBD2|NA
CASSQTTLAGVITDTQYF
TGTGCCAGCAGTCAAACCACACTAGCGGGGGTAATCACAGATACGCAGTATTTT
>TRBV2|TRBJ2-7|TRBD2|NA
CASSSGTSGGEQYF
TGTGCCAGCAGTTCCGGGACTAGCGGGGGCGAGCAGTACTTC
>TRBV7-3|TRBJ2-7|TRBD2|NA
CASLQEAGLAGKSYEQYF
TGTGCCAGCCTGCAAGAGGCCGGACTAGCGGGGAAATCCTACGAGCAGTACTTC
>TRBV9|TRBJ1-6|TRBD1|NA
CASSVSGTGDNSPLHF
TGTGCCAGCAGCGTAAGTGGGACAGGGGATAATTCACCCCTCCACTTT
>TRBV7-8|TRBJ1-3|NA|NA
CASSPRGSGNTIYF
TGTGCCAGCAGCCCCAGGGGCTCTGGAAACACCATATATTTT
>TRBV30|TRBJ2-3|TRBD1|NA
CAWSGGGQGKDTQYF
TGTGCCTGGAGTGGAGGGGGACAGGGGAAAGATACGCAGTATTTT
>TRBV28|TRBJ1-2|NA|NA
CASSPGPFYGYTF
TGTGCCAGCAGTCCCGGACCTTTCTATGGCTACACCTTC
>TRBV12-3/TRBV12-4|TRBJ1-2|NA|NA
CASRTVHGYTF
TGTGCCAGCAGGACAGTCCATGGCTACACCTTC
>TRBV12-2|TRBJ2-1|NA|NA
CASRLGERGGHEQFF
TGTGCAAGTCGCTTAGGTGAGCGGGGAGGGCATGAGCAGTTCTTC
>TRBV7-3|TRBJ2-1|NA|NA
CASSLDSTSYNEQFF
TGTGCCAGCAGCCTGGACTCGACGTCCTACAATGAGCAGTTCTTC
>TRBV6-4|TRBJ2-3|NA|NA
CASSDPGRTPNTQYF
TGTGCCAGCAGTGACCCCGGGCGAACACCTAATACGCAGTATTTT
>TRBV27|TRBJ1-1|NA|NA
CASSSPRERTEAFF
TGTGCCAGCAGTTCCCCCAGGGAGAGAACTGAAGCTTTCTTT
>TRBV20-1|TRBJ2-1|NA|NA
CSASNRGRGGTDEQFF
TGCAGTGCTAGTAACAGGGGACGGGGGGGGACGGATGAGCAGTTCTTC
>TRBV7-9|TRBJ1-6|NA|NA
CASSLAYSPLHF
TGTGCCAGCAGCTTAGCATATTCACCCCTCCACTTT
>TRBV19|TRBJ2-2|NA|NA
CASRWRDLTGELFF
TGTGCCAGTAGATGGCGGGATCTCACCGGGGAGCTGTTTTTT
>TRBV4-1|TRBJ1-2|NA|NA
CASSQDLAIHYGYTF
TGCGCCAGCAGCCAAGATCTGGCCATCCATTATGGCTACACCTTC
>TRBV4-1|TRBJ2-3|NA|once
CASSQEGSGEGGDTQYF
TGCGCCAGCAGCCAAGAGGGAAGCGGAGAGGGGGGAGATACGCAGTATTTT
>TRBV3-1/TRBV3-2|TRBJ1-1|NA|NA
CASSQAWTALNTEAFF
TGTGCCAGCAGCCAAGCCTGGACAGCCCTTAACACTGAAGCTTTCTTT
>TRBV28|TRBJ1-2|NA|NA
CASSFLRGTYYGYTF
TGTGCCAGCAGTTTTTTGAGAGGGACATACTATGGCTACACCTTC
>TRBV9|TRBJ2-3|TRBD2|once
CASSPTSGRGDTQYF
TGTGCCAGCAGTCCGACTAGCGGGAGAGGGGATACGCAGTATTTT
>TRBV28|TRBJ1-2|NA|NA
CASSAGPYYTF
TGTGCCAGCAGTGCCGGGCCTTACTACACCTTC
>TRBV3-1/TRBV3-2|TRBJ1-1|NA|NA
CASSQDRVRRTEAFF
TGTGCCAGCAGCCAAGATAGGGTTCGGAGGACTGAAGCTTTCTTT
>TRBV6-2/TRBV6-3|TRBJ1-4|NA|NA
CASRPGPSGPTNEKLFF
TGTGCCAGCAGGCCTGGACCGTCGGGACCAACTAATGAAAAACTGTTTTTT
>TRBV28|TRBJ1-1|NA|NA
CASTRGTLNTEAFF
TGTGCCAGCACTCGAGGGACATTGAACACTGAAGCTTTCTTT
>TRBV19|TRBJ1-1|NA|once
CASSSQANTEAFF
TGTGCCAGTAGTTCACAGGCTAACACTGAAGCTTTCTTT
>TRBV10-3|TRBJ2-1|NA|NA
CAISDSGPSYNEQFF
TGTGCCATCAGTGACTCGGGCCCCTCCTACAATGAGCAGTTCTTC
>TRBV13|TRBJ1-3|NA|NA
CASSLGRGFVLGNTIYF
TGTGCCAGCAGCTTAGGCCGAGGGTTTGTTCTTGGAAACACCATATATTTT
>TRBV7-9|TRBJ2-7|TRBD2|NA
CASSSILTSGTYEQYF
TGTGCCAGCAGCTCCATCCTGACTAGCGGAACCTACGAGCAGTACTTC
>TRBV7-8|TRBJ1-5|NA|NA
CASSLAPLWGDGNQPQHF
TGTGCCAGCAGCTTAGCGCCGCTGTGGGGGGATGGTAATCAGCCCCAGCATTTT